This section outlines one T cell receptor (beta chain) sequence together with its context. The target of this receptor is not known. Per-base quality was not reported, and no clone a single base away is much larger than it. This specimen comes from a study of shared T cell receptors in the human thymus (TCRdb year 2021). For the study in its entirety: The study investigated the way shared, self-reactive T-cell receptor alpha chains are produced in the human thymus.

Receptors were amplified or captured by the immunoSEQ multiplex PCR assay. TCRdb's version of the immuneACCESS table is confined to in-frame rearrangements and falls short of the full clone set. An unresolved V gene accounts for under half of the shortfall where checked; the remainder is of unknown origin. The sample includes about 400,000 clones, with approximately 95% observed a single time. Together, the top ten hold approximately 0.02% of the sample. Material for sequencing was thymocytes. The TCR originated in a human donor.

In nucleotide form, the sequence is TGTGCCAGCAGTGGAAGGGAGGGTTCACCCCTCCACTTT. It is translated as CASSGREGSPLHF. The chain couples TRBV6-4 to TRBJ1-6, with the identity of the D gene unclear. From the germline V gene, CDR1 is MRHNA and CDR2 is SNTAGT. V gives up 4 bases and J gives up 9 bases, and the segment between their germline ends measures 10 bases. The CDR3 starts with the cysteine, ends with the phenylalanine, and has 13 residues. Only the CDR3 DNA is retained, 39 bases long and in frame from the first base.